This T cell receptor (beta chain) was identified during a study of spatial heterogeneity in lung cancer (dated by TCRdb to about 2019). Broadly, across the study: More beta-chain than alpha-chain transcripts were consistently detected, likely reflecting higher beta-chain transcript abundance. In the raw uncorrected reads, each unique combination of TCR and UMI appeared more than ten times on average. The study quantitatively compared TCR alpha and beta repertoires across multiple tumor regions, matched nontumor lung and blood in non-small cell lung cancer. Nonsynonymous mutation counts, determined by whole-exome sequencing of tumor tissue, were related to features of the TCR repertoire. At surgery, over 200 tumor regions, fewer than 85 matched nontumor lung samples and about 56 PBMC samples were TCR-sequenced for both alpha and beta chains. The investigation overall reported the following: Additional single-cell paired TCR alpha and beta sequencing was considered necessary to confirm, at a functional level, the hypothesis that regional TCRs recognize regional mutations.

Points on this clonotype: What antigen it recognizes has not been identified. No base quality values were provided; no much bigger clone lies one nucleotide off.

The method behind the library was 5' RACE. The listed sequencing device is NextSeq 500. The TCR library protocol attached a unique molecular identifier to each TCR cDNA molecule to allow correction of PCR and sequencing errors. In the original analysis: Decombinator tools were used for TCR identification, UMI-based error correction and CDR3 extraction. TCRs above a frequency of 2 per 1,000, corresponding to the top 1% of the tumor frequency distribution, were defined as expanded. Each repertoire was subsampled 100 times to 5,000 TCRs, after which Renyi diversity was computed with the R vegan package. To build CDR3 similarity networks, amino acid triplet string-kernel similarity was used, and CDR3s were connected when their pairwise similarity was above 0.82. The public reads were reprocessed in TCRdb via fastp at Q25 and MiXCR, keeping in-frame beta chains. When rows share a CDR3 protein, they turn into one entry using the most common DNA and genes. These V and J calls derive from TCRdb rather than the authors' analysis. Recorded for this sample are roughly 7,800 distinct CDR3 sequences; roughly a sixth of them occurred a single time. The ten largest clones represent around 16% of the sample.

The intended sense of this specimen's time point label: sample taken at primary tumor resection. Donors were about 70 patients with early-stage, untreated non-small cell lung cancer from the lung TRACERx cohort. For TCR sequencing, whole RNA was extracted from tumor and nontumor lung tissue, or from cryopreserved PBMC samples, and no cell sorting was done. Only patients with enough RNA available from two or more tumor regions were chosen for TCR sequencing. Before being selected, tumor and adjacent nontumor lung specimens were reviewed by a lung pathologist. The germline V gene gives CDR1 as SQVTM and CDR2 as ANQGSEA. From its cysteine to its phenylalanine, the CDR3 spans 13 amino acids. Solely the CDR3 DNA is kept, with 39 bases framed from the first base. The V and J ends are trimmed by 5 bases and 3 bases, leaving 10 bases between them.

The sequence came from a male donor with early-stage non-small cell lung cancer. Here the sequenced sample was normal lung tissue next to the tumor, taken at surgery. The chain joins TRBV29-1 to TRBJ2-2; the D gene remains uncertain. The CDR3 corresponds to CSVSFSYTGELFF. The base sequence is TGCAGCGTTTCTTTTAGTTACACCGGGGAGCTGTTTTTT.